This TCR beta chain was observed in a study of cytomegalovirus exposure and HLA in healthy donors. This clone was detected a few times. Its antigen is unknown. Study-wide points: In a later analysis, parvovirus B19, influenza, CMV and Epstein-Barr virus appeared linked to several top co-occurrence clusters. Reportedly, cytomegalovirus status was diagnosed with high sensitivity and specificity. In vitro assays verified that a few CMV-associated chains recognized CMV antigens specifically.

It was with 60 Vbeta and 13 Jbeta primers that the PCR ran. The repertoire was sequenced with immunoSEQ multiplex PCR; TCRdb's copy has only in-frame clones and lacks some. The profile shows roughly 140,000 clones, over 75% of them singletons. This CDR3 has 13 residues. Looked up from germline, CDR1 is LNHDA and CDR2 is SQIVND (reference sequence). Trimming took 5 bases from V and 10 from J, leaving 15 bases between them. Material: PBMCs. The receptor comes from a woman aged 25 to 39 in good health and CMV-seronegative. The rearrangement uses TRBV19 and TRBJ2-1; D is unresolved. The CDR3 loop reads CASSAGPQREQFF. In DNA, the CDR3 is TGTGCCAGTAGTGCAGGCCCCCAGAGAGAGCAGTTCTTC.